The 32 T cell receptor beta chains presented below share a single source sample, sequenced in a study of Graves' ophthalmopathy and Graves' hyperthyroidism. The sequenced template was RNA, covering the TCR beta CDR3 region. The first-round RT-PCR employed HTBI primers together with the Qiagen OneStep RT-PCR kit. A multiplex PCR was then performed as the second round. TCRdb passed the multiplex PCR reads through MiXCR, listing each CDR3 protein once. The sample records about 1.2 million distinct CDR3 sequences, about two fifths being singletons. Sequenced material: peripheral blood or thyroid tissue (not recorded which). These TCRs come from an adult man with Graves' hyperthyroidism.

This clonotype has ten or more counts. The chain carries TRBV2 and TRBJ2-5; TRBD1 aligns across 8 bases. The CDR3 extends over 13 amino acids. With 8 bases clipped from V and 5 bases from J, the junction kept 7 bases outside the gene matches. Germline lookup yields CDR1 SNHLY and CDR2 FYNNEI. For the CDR3, the DNA is TGTGCCAGCTGTACAGGGGGTTTGGAGACCCAGTACTTC. Amino acids: CASCTGGLETQYF.

The V and J genes are TRBV15 and TRBJ1-6; D is unclear. CDR3 length equals 16 residues. Germline loops: CDR1 LNHNV, CDR2 YYDKDF (reference sequence). The V end was cut by 3 bases, the J end by 7 bases, with 16 bases between. The CDR3 DNA follows: TGTGCCACCAGCAGCCAGCGGAGTGGTGGCAATTCACCCCTCCACTTT. Protein sequence: CATSSQRSGGNSPLHF.

This clonotype appeared many times. V and J are TRBV7-7 and TRBJ2-5; D call uncertain. CDR1 and CDR2 (germline): SSHAT, FNYEAQ (reference sequence). Trimming cost V 2 bases and J 1 base, with 5 bases left between them. The CDR3 length is 13 residues. The CDR3 here is CASSLRIQETQYF. The CDR3 DNA follows: TGTGCCAGCAGCTTAAGGATCCAAGAGACCCAGTACTTC.

This clonotype appeared many times. The chain joins TRBV29-1 to TRBJ2-5, with D possibly being TRBD1 or TRBD2 (5 bases each). Trimming shortened V by 4 bases and J by 4 bases, and 28 bases separated the two germline ends. CDR1 and CDR2 (germline): SQVTM, ANQGSEA. This CDR3 is 18 amino acids long. CDR3 nucleotides: TGCAGCGTTGTAATCATCGGGGCTAGGAAGTTCGTTATAGAGACCCAGTACTTC. This translates into CSVVIIGARKFVIETQYF. The entire variable domain, with the rest obtained from reference TRBV29-1 and TRBJ2-5, is as follows: SAVISQKPSRDICQRGTSLTIQCQVDSQVTMMFWYRQQPGQSLTLIATANQGSEATYESGFVIDKFPISRPNLTFSTLTVSNMSPEDSSIYLCSVVIIGARKFVIETQYFGPGTRLLVL.

The chain joins TRBV10-3 to TRBJ2-7, with 10 bases lining up with TRBD1. Germline assignment: CDR1 ENHRY and CDR2 SYGVKD. This CDR3 is built from 16 residues. J lost 5 bases, V lost 4 bases, and 11 bases had no gene match. CDR3 amino acids: CAISARSLTGGHEQYF. CDR3 coding DNA: TGTGCCATCAGTGCTAGATCCCTGACAGGGGGCCACGAGCAGTACTTC.

Turning to this clonotype: An end of the junction does not agree with germline; a read error may underlie this. The rearrangement links TRBV7-6 to TRBJ1-5; D remains unclear. Germline CDR1 and CDR2: SGHVS and FNYEAQ. This CDR3 region has 14 residues. CDR3 sequence: CASSQDPNLRPQHF. For the CDR3, the DNA is TGCGCCAGCAGCCAAGATCCGAATTTGAGGCCCCAGCATTTT. Full variable domain (outside the CDR3, taken from reference TRBV7-6 and TRBJ1-5): GAGVSQSPRYKVTKRGQDVALRCDPISGHVSLYWYRQALGQGPEFLTYFNYEAQQDKSGLPNDRFSAERPEGSISTLTIQRTEQRDSAMYRCASSQDPNLRPQHFGDGTRLSIL.

This clonotype was detected many times. This chain uses TRBV2 with TRBJ2-5; TRBD2 is a possible D gene (7 bases). Trimming shortened V by 4 bases and J by 4 bases, and 19 bases separated the two germline ends. The CDR3 is made up of 16 amino acids. Germline-derived CDR1 and CDR2 are SNHLY and FYNNEI. CDR3 region: CASSVWAGASRETQYF. The CDR3 DNA follows: TGTGCCAGCAGTGTCTGGGCGGGGGCCTCCCGAGAGACCCAGTACTTC.

This clonotype was detected many times. This chain uses TRBV4-3 with TRBJ1-1, with D uncertain. The CDR3 spans 15 residues. Germline CDR1 reads LGHNA; CDR2 reads YSLEER. Trimming pared 0 bases from V and 1 base from J, leaving 9 bases between. CDR3 protein: CASSQEGGRNTEAFF. CDR3 DNA: TGCGCCAGCAGCCAAGAGGGCGGTAGGAACACTGAAGCTTTCTTT.

This clonotype was counted many times. The chain employs TRBV10-3 and TRBJ1-2; 7 bases are a match to TRBD1. This CDR3 is 15 amino acids long. Germline trimming cut 0 bases from V and 4 bases from J; bases unmatched to any gene: 5. Germline values: CDR1 ENHRY, CDR2 SYGVKD. As DNA, the CDR3 is TGTGCCATCAGTGAGTCGGCAGGGGGATTCTATGGCTACACCTTC. It yields the protein CAISESAGGFYGYTF.

This clonotype came up many times. This sequence joins TRBV7-9 and TRBJ2-7, with 7 bases lining up with TRBD1. V was clipped by 8 bases and J by 5 bases; unmatched bases: 12. CDR3 length equals 14 residues. Germline CDR1 and CDR2: SEHNR and FQNEAQ (reference sequence). CDR3 sequence: CASGQTGTADEQYF. The DNA for the CDR3 is TGTGCCAGCGGACAAACCGGGACAGCAGACGAGCAGTACTTC.

The V gene is TRBV6-6, the J gene TRBJ2-7; TRBD1 aligns across 9 bases. Germline CDR1 is MNHNY and CDR2 is SVGAGI (reference sequence). V trimming: 6 bases; J trimming: 6 bases; junction bases outside the gene matches: 12. The CDR3 has 15 amino acids. The CDR3 DNA sequence: TGTGCCAGCAGCCGAGGGACAGGGAAAGATTGCGAGCAGTACTTC. It translates to CASSRGTGKDCEQYF.

Comment on this clonotype: Relative to the germline gene, one junction end is altered; a read error may explain this. This chain connects TRBV10-3 to TRBJ1-5; D is ambiguous. Germline values: CDR1 ENHRY, CDR2 SYGVKD. This CDR3 comprises 13 residues. The CDR3 DNA reads as TGTGCCAGCAGTTACTCGAGTAGTCAGCCCCGGCATTTT. It encodes CASSYSSSQPRHF.

V is TRBV7-2 and J is TRBJ2-7; tentatively, D is TRBD2 (6 bases). V lost 4 bases to trimming and J lost 1 base, with 14 bases between them. This CDR3 comprises 15 residues. Germline lookup yields CDR1 SGHTA and CDR2 FQGNSA. CDR3 residues: CASSSLRELSYEQYF. In DNA form, the CDR3 reads TGTGCCAGCAGCTCCCTGCGGGAATTGTCCTACGAGCAGTACTTC.

The rearrangement links TRBV25-1 to TRBJ2-6, with 9 bases aligning to TRBD1. The germline V gene encodes CDR1 MGHDK and CDR2 SYGVNS. Trimming cost V 4 bases and J 0 bases; bases outside gene matches: 13. The CDR3 is 20 residues long. The DNA for the CDR3 is TGTGCCAGCAGTGCTAGGGGGAGGGTGGACAGGGGCTCTGGGGCCAACGTCCTGACTTTC. Translating it yields CASSARGRVDRGSGANVLTF.

This clonotype was counted a few times. The DNA of the CDR3 is TGTGCCAGCAGCCCACATAGACTGGGGGCGCGCACTGAAGCTTTCTTT. It is translated as CASSPHRLGARTEAFF. The chain combines TRBV12-3 or TRBV12-4 with TRBJ1-1; D may be TRBD1 (6 bases). The CDR3 contains 16 residues. Trimming left V 6 bases short and J 4 bases short, with 21 bases between.

This clonotype showed up just once. The V gene is TRBV7-9, the J gene TRBJ2-7; perhaps TRBD1 as D (5 bases). V lost 6 bases and J 3 bases, leaving 18 bases between the germline ends. There are 15 residues in the CDR3. CDR1 is SEHNR and CDR2 is FQNEAQ in the germline V gene (reference sequence). CDR3 coding DNA: TGTGCCAGCAGTGCTAGTACATCGACAGTCTACGAGCAGTACTTC. It is translated as CASSASTSTVYEQYF.

This clonotype has a handful of counts. V is TRBV6-5 and J is TRBJ1-1, with D perhaps matching TRBD1 (6 bases). This CDR3 is built from 14 residues. CDR1 and CDR2 (germline): MNHEY, SVGAGI. V was trimmed by 0 bases and J by 5 bases, leaving 10 bases between them. The CDR3 sequence is CASSYSRGGTEAFF. The DNA of the CDR3 is TGTGCCAGCAGTTACTCAAGGGGGGGAACTGAAGCTTTCTTT.

This clonotype was counted ten times or more. The chain carries TRBV10-3 and TRBJ2-7; D is ambiguous. The length of the CDR3 is 16 residues. Germline V gene data show CDR1 as ENHRY and CDR2 as SYGVKD. V lost 3 bases to trimming and J lost 1 base, with 16 bases between them. The CDR3 DNA sequence: TGTGCCATCAGTGACCACCACCGGGCACCATCCTACGAGCAGTACTTC. It is translated as CAISDHHRAPSYEQYF.

This clonotype was observed many times. This chain connects TRBV7-2 to TRBJ2-7; possibly TRBD2 for D (5 bases). Germline V lookup: CDR1 SGHTA, CDR2 FQGNSA. V was clipped by 5 bases and J by 3 bases, with 23 bases between them. The CDR3 loop spans 17 amino acids. In DNA form, the CDR3 reads TGTGCCAGCAGCCAGGATCGCAGCGGAACCAAATTCTACGAGCAGTACTTC. This codes for CASSQDRSGTKFYEQYF.

In its sample, this clonotype was seen many times. V is TRBV7-8 and J is TRBJ2-7; 10 bases align to TRBD2. V lost 7 bases and J lost 2; bases outside the gene matches: 5. Germline CDR1 SGHVS, CDR2 FQNEAQ. There are 14 residues in the CDR3. CDR3 coding DNA: TGTGCCAGCAAAATAGCGGGAGGTCCCTACGAGCAGTACTTC. Translated, it gives CASKIAGGPYEQYF.

Comment on this clonotype: A read error may be the cause here, since a much bigger clone is one base away. The V call is TRBV14, the J call TRBJ1-5; D is uncertain. This CDR3 region has 11 residues. V was clipped by 3 bases and J by 3 bases, with 0 bases between them. CDR1 and CDR2 (germline): SGHDN, FVKESK. CDR3 DNA: TGTGCCAGCAGCCACAATCAGCCCCAGCATTTT. As protein: CASSHNQPQHF.

This sequence joins TRBV18 and TRBJ2-7, with 11 bases matching TRBD1. Unmatched junction bases numbered 8, after V lost 5 bases and J lost 5 bases. CDR1 and CDR2 from the germline V gene are KGHSH and LQKENI. This CDR3 contains 15 residues. CDR3 loop: CASSLAGTGGNEQYF. In nucleotides, the CDR3 is TGTGCCAGCTCATTAGCCGGGACAGGGGGGAACGAGCAGTACTTC.

About this clonotype: A much larger clonotype is one base distant, so this may be a read error. The V and J genes are TRBV24-1 and TRBJ2-2, with D perhaps matching TRBD2 (5 bases). V lost 5 bases to trimming and J lost 2 bases, with 11 bases between them. The CDR3 spans 15 residues. Germline CDR1 is KGHDR and CDR2 is SFDVKD. The CDR3 DNA sequence: TGTGCCACCAGTGCGGAGGAGCTAAACACCGGGGAGCTGTTTTTT. Translation: CATSAEELNTGELFF.

On this clonotype: Compared with germline, one end of the junction differs, possibly owing to a read error. The gene calls are TRBV10-3 and TRBJ2-7, with D possibly matching TRBD1 (6 bases). The CDR3 totals 14 residues. The germline gives CDR1 ENHRY, CDR2 SYGVKD. The CDR3 is CASSPGHRIYEQYF. As DNA, the CDR3 is TGTGCCAGCAGTCCGGGACATAGGATCTACGAGCAGTACTTC.

Comment on this clonotype: A much larger clone differs from this one at a single base, so this may be a read error. This chain links TRBV5-1 with TRBJ2-2, with D maybe TRBD1 (5 bases). Between the trimmed V and J ends, which lost 8 bases and 8 bases, there was a span of 16 bases. Germline CDR1 is SGHRS and CDR2 is YFSETQ. The CDR3 is made up of 13 amino acids. CDR3 DNA sequence: TGCGCCAGAAGAGTTGAAGGGGCAGGGGAGCTGTTTTTT. The encoded protein is CARRVEGAGELFF. Looking up the rest from reference TRBV5-1 and TRBJ2-2 gives the full variable domain: KAGVTQTPRYLIKTRGQQVTLSCSPISGHRSVSWYQQTPGQGLQFLFEYFSETQRNKGNFPGRFSGRQFSNSRSEMNVSTLELGDSALYLCARRVEGAGELFFGEGSRLTVL.

This clonotype was seen a few times. The genes are TRBV11-3 and TRBJ2-5; 12 nucleotides agree with TRBD2. The germline V gene has CDR1 SGHNT and CDR2 YENEEA. CDR3 length: 16 residues. V shed 5 bases, J shed 1 base, and the junction held 5 bases outside the gene matches. The CDR3 loop is CASSQTSGGAQETQYF. The CDR3 nucleotides are TGTGCCAGCAGCCAGACTAGCGGGGGAGCCCAAGAGACCCAGTACTTC.

This clonotype was picked up many times. This chain uses TRBV5-1 with TRBJ1-1; D gene ambiguous. Germline values: CDR1 SGHRS, CDR2 YFSETQ. The CDR3 contains 16 residues. The V end lost 0 bases, the J end lost 5 bases, and 17 bases lay between the germline ends. The CDR3 reads CASSLEGGEVGTEAFF. DNA for the CDR3: TGCGCCAGCAGCTTGGAAGGCGGAGAGGTGGGGACTGAAGCTTTCTTT.

The rearrangement joins TRBV5-1 to TRBJ2-2; D gene unclear. The germline V gene encodes CDR1 SGHRS and CDR2 YFSETQ. Trimming took off 3 bases at V and 8 bases at J, with 11 bases between the two ends. The CDR3 has 13 residues. This CDR3 reads CASSSQQPGELFF. Here the CDR3 DNA reads TGCGCCAGCAGCTCACAACAGCCTGGGGAGCTGTTTTTT. The whole variable domain, remainder taken from reference TRBV5-1 and TRBJ2-2, is KAGVTQTPRYLIKTRGQQVTLSCSPISGHRSVSWYQQTPGQGLQFLFEYFSETQRNKGNFPGRFSGRQFSNSRSEMNVSTLELGDSALYLCASSSQQPGELFFGEGSRLTVL.

The sample holds many counts of this clonotype. This chain joins TRBV7-8 and TRBJ1-5, with a weak D call TRBD1 (5 bases). V lost 0 bases, J lost 3 bases, and 12 bases lay in between. The CDR3 runs to 16 residues. The germline CDR1 and CDR2 sequences are SGHVS and FQNEAQ. CDR3 sequence reads: CASSLAGRQSNQPQHF. CDR3 DNA: TGTGCCAGCAGCTTAGCAGGGAGACAGTCCAATCAGCCCCAGCATTTT. Drawing the rest from reference TRBV7-8 and TRBJ1-5, the complete variable domain is GAGVSQSPRYKVAKRGQDVALRCDPISGHVSLFWYQQALGQGPEFLTYFQNEAQLDKSGLPSDRFFAERPEGSVSTLKIQRTQQEDSAVYLCASSLAGRQSNQPQHFGDGTRLSIL.

The gene calls are TRBV30 and TRBJ1-1; D not certain. The germline V gene has CDR1 GTSNPN and CDR2 SVGIG (reference sequence). The CDR3 runs 14 residues. The ends were cut back, 4 bases at V and 4 bases at J, with 16 bases in the middle. In DNA form, the CDR3 reads TGTGCCTGGATCGATGCCCATCGGGTCACTGAAGCTTTCTTT. Translating it yields CAWIDAHRVTEAFF. Drawing the rest from reference TRBV30 and TRBJ1-1, the complete variable domain is SQTIHQWPATLVQPVGSPLSLECTVEGTSNPNLYWYRQAAGRGLQLLFYSVGIGQISSEVPQNLSASRPQDRQFILSSKKLLLSDSGFYLCAWIDAHRVTEAFFGQGTRLTVV.

This clonotype was seen only once. The junction departs from germline at one end; a sequencing error may be responsible. The chain links TRBV7-2 to TRBJ1-2; TRBD1 matches 10 bases. Germline loops: CDR1 SGHTA, CDR2 FQGNSA. The CDR3 loop spans 13 amino acids. Here the CDR3 reads CASSRGQGGVLGF. CDR3 sequence (DNA): TGTGCCAGCAGCAGAGGACAGGGGGGGGTTTTAGGCTTC.

The gene calls are TRBV7-2 and TRBJ2-5, with TRBD2 matching over 12 bases. This CDR3 spans 22 amino acids. Germline CDR1 SGHTA, CDR2 FQGNSA. V was pared by 7 bases and J by 5 bases, with 29 bases of the junction left unmatched. As DNA, the CDR3 is TGTGCCAGCAACCCCCCCCAGCTTCTGGCTAGCGGGAGGGTACTTGACGGGGAGACCCAGTACTTC. It encodes CASNPPQLLASGRVLDGETQYF.